Following are 2 T cell receptor beta chains from one sample sequenced in a study of molecular identifiers for immune sequencing clone quantification. TCRdb fed the PCR reads into MiXCR, producing one record per CDR3 protein. The sample shows about 98,000 distinct CDR3 sequences, about 35% of them seen only once. The sequencing input was naive CD8+ T cells from blood, with Jurkat cell RNA spiked in. The subset was: FACS-sorted CD8+CD4-CCR7+CD45RA+ naive T cells. The receptors were gathered from a human donor in good health. Some libraries in this study had Jurkat cell RNA spiked in.

CDR3 in DNA: TGTGCCAGCAGCGGAGGGACAGGGGGGATAACCTTGGCGGACACCATATATTTT. Protein sequence: CASSGGTGGITLADTIYF. V is TRBV9 and J is TRBJ1-3, with TRBD1 matching 11 bases. The CDR3 sequence is 18 residues long. The ends lost 3 bases at V and 8 bases at J; junction bases unmatched: 16. From germline, CDR1 is SGDLS and CDR2 YYNGEE.

To note about this clonotype: With a much larger clone just one base away, this may be a read error. The V gene is TRBV5-1, the J gene TRBJ2-7; tentative D call: TRBD2 (6 bases). The CDR3 runs 13 residues. From germline, CDR1 is SGHRS and CDR2 YFSETQ. CDR3 nucleotides: TGCGCCGGCAGCTTGGCGGGGTCCTACGAGCAGTACTTC. Protein sequence: CAGSLAGSYEQYF. Together with reference TRBV5-1 and TRBJ2-7, the CDR3 gives the full variable domain: KAGVTQTPRYLIKTRGQQVTLSCSPISGHRSVSWYQQTPGQGLQFLFEYFSETQRNKGNFPGRFSGRQFSNSRSEMNVSTLELGDSALYLCAGSLAGSYEQYFGPGTRLTVT.